This record looks at one T cell receptor beta chain sequence and its context. The antigen is undetermined. Healthy bone marrow donors supplied every sample. The data were taken from a study of cytomegalovirus exposure and HLA in healthy donors. The ends lost 3 bases at V and 3 bases at J; junction bases unmatched: 6. The CDR3 totals 14 residues. The germline CDR1 and CDR2 sequences are SGHNT and YYREEE (reference sequence). A multiplex PCR was run with 60 Vbeta primers and 13 Jbeta primers. Some clones are missing from TCRdb's copy, which holds only in-frame ones; the method was immunoSEQ multiplex PCR. The data show approximately 110,000 clones, with 75% to 85% seen just once and 2% to 2.5% held by the top ten. Notes on the study in general: Later on, an analysis tied 15,000 to 20,000 TCR beta sequences to HLA alleles at 0.05 false discovery rate. Among the most significant clusters, several appeared linked to common viral pathogens in a later analysis.

V usage is TRBV5-4 and J usage is TRBJ2-7; 7 bases agree with TRBD1. Sequencing input: PBMCs. The sequence derives from a man aged 25 to 40 in good health and CMV-seronegative. The CDR3 is CASSYYRDSYEQYF. As DNA, the CDR3 is TGTGCCAGCAGCTACTACAGGGACAGCTACGAGCAGTACTTC.